What follows describes a single TCR beta chain. Germline CDR1 KGHSH, CDR2 LQKENI. V gave up 3 bases and J gave up 3 bases; unmatched junction bases: 3. This CDR3 comprises 16 residues. This specimen belongs to a study of blood T cell repertoires in COVID-19. In the study overall: There were acute and convalescent COVID-19 samples, and they came from the United States, Italy and Spain. The analysed material was cDNA or gDNA that came from T cells, B-cell-depleted T cells, or PBMCs.

Under the authors' procedure: Quantification of nucleated cells was approximated via reference gene primer amplification. Data came from immunoSEQ multiplex PCR; TCRdb stores just in-frame clones and leaves some out. V and J calls and clone size follow that table, whereas D and trimming were derived from the DNA. The table shows more than 110,000 clones, with under 85% occurring only once. The chain employs TRBV18 and TRBJ2-3; 13 positions match TRBD2. This clonotype originated in a woman older than 75 in a cohort sampled during active or convalescent COVID-19. Sequenced material: peripheral blood. Here the CDR3 reads CASSPLGLAGTDTQYF. The CDR3, as DNA: TGTGCCAGCTCACCTTTGGGACTAGCGGGGACAGATACGCAGTATTTT.